This TCR beta chain was obtained from a study of beta chain features in type 1 diabetes. Study outcomes and limitations: A moderate, significant TCRB CDR3 shortening appeared in type 1 diabetes across four CD4+ subsets.

The investigators reverse transcribed all of the isolated RNA, so they sequenced expressed TCRB transcripts. Data came from immunoSEQ multiplex PCR; TCRdb stores just in-frame clones and leaves some out. Of some 290,000 clones listed, around 25% are singletons. This clone was seen a handful of times. Its antigen is unknown. This receptor was taken from a young woman with type 1 diabetes. The sample was naive CD4+ T cells from blood.

The CDR3 loop reads CASSLDTTNEKLFF. The CDR3 coding sequence is TGCGCCAGCAGCTTGGATACAACTAATGAAAAACTGTTTTTT. The gene calls are TRBV5-1 and TRBJ1-4; D remains ambiguous. The ends were cut back, 0 bases at V and 0 bases at J, with 3 bases in the middle. The germline CDR1 and CDR2 sequences are SGHRS and YFSETQ. The CDR3 loop spans 14 amino acids.